One and the same sample provided the 19 T cell receptor beta chains below, sequenced in a study of cytomegalovirus exposure and HLA in healthy donors. Here immunoSEQ multiplex PCR was the method, and the copy in TCRdb shows in-frame clones only, minus some. Among around 300,000 clones, around 90% were seen once, and the ten largest hold over 1%. Source material: PBMCs. The receptors were gathered from a woman between 25 and 40 years old in good health and CMV-seropositive.

V gene TRBV30 combines with J gene TRBJ2-1; D unclear. V shed 1 base and J shed 6 bases, with 7 bases lying between them. The germline CDR1 and CDR2 sequences are GTSNPN and SVGIG (reference sequence). CDR3 size: 12 residues. CDR3 loop: CAWSGLSNEQFF. CDR3 DNA: TGTGCCTGGAGTGGATTATCCAATGAGCAGTTCTTC.

The genes are TRBV5-4 and TRBJ2-7, with 8 bases fitting TRBD2. V was pared by 2 bases and J by 4 bases, with 5 bases of the junction left unmatched. Germline assignment: CDR1 SGHNT and CDR2 YYREEE (reference sequence). The CDR3 is 14 residues long. Here the CDR3 reads CASSLGTSVYEQYF. The CDR3 DNA is TGTGCCAGCAGCTTAGGGACTAGTGTATACGAGCAGTACTTC. Full variable domain (missing parts from reference TRBV5-4 and TRBJ2-7): ETGVTQSPTHLIKTRGQQVTLRCSSQSGHNTVSWYQQALGQGPQFIFQYYREEENGRGNFPPRFSGLQFPNYSSELNVNALELDDSALYLCASSLGTSVYEQYFGPGTRLTVT.

The V gene is TRBV6-1, the J gene TRBJ2-7; 7 bases agree with TRBD1. J was trimmed by 0 bases and V by 6 bases; bases with no gene match: 8. In germline, CDR1 is MNHNS, CDR2 SASEGT. This CDR3 is built from 15 residues. CDR3 residues: CASRAGTVLSYEQYF. In nucleotides, the CDR3 is TGTGCCAGCAGGGCCGGGACAGTTCTCTCCTACGAGCAGTACTTC.

CDR3 DNA: TGTGCCAGCATGGTCGGCCTTACCTACGAGCAGTACTTC. Amino acids: CASMVGLTYEQYF. The rearrangement joins TRBV28 to TRBJ2-7; D ambiguous. CDR1 MDHEN and CDR2 SYDVKM come from the germline V gene. Trimming removed 7 bases from V and 2 bases from J, with 12 bases in between. The CDR3 extends over 13 amino acids.

This chain uses TRBV7-9 with TRBJ1-6, with a tentative D call TRBD1 (6 bases). V lost 2 bases and J 5 bases, leaving 22 bases between the germline ends. The germline V gene encodes CDR1 SEHNR and CDR2 FQNEAQ (reference sequence). The CDR3 covers 19 residues. The CDR3 spells CASSLLSTGSLGHNSPLHF. CDR3 bases: TGTGCCAGCAGCTTACTCTCAACAGGGTCCCTCGGGCATAATTCACCCCTCCACTTT. Full variable domain (remainder filled in from reference TRBV7-9 and TRBJ1-6): DTGVSQNPRHKITKRGQNVTFRCDPISEHNRLYWYRQTLGQGPEFLTYFQNEAQLEKSRLLSDRFSAERPKGSFSTLEIQRTEQGDSAMYLCASSLLSTGSLGHNSPLHFGNGTRLTVT.

This sequence joins TRBV5-5 and TRBJ2-2; no firm D call. V dropped 1 base and J dropped 7 bases, with 2 bases sitting between them. Germline CDR1 is SGHKS and CDR2 is YYEKEE (reference sequence). The CDR3 extends over 11 amino acids. CDR3 sequence: CASSLHGELFF. The CDR3 nucleotides are TGTGCCAGCAGCTTGCACGGGGAGCTGTTTTTT.

V and J are TRBV19 and TRBJ2-1, with a weak D call TRBD1 (5 bases). V dropped 2 bases and J dropped 10 bases, with 12 bases sitting between them. Per germline, CDR1 LNHDA and CDR2 SQIVND (reference sequence). This CDR3 is 13 amino acids long. As DNA, the CDR3 is TGTGCCAGTAGTATATGGGGCGGAGAAGAGCAGTTCTTC. Its translation: CASSIWGGEEQFF.

The chain is built from TRBV6-5 and TRBJ1-1; TRBD1 is a possible D gene (5 bases). V was shortened by 4 bases and J by 5 bases, with 11 bases between the two germline ends. Per germline, CDR1 MNHEY and CDR2 SVGAGI. The CDR3 consists of 13 residues. The CDR3: CASSLGEGTEAFF. The CDR3 coding sequence is TGTGCCAGCAGTTTAGGGGAGGGGACTGAAGCTTTCTTT.

The count of this clone is one. V and J are TRBV29-1 and TRBJ2-3, with 10 bases lining up with TRBD2. Looked up from germline, CDR1 is SQVTM and CDR2 is ANQGSEA. The CDR3 runs to 16 residues. V shed 1 base and J 2 bases; nucleotides not matched to a gene: 6. CDR3 sequence reads: CSVEGSSGGTTDTQYF. CDR3 nucleotides: TGCAGCGTTGAAGGGAGTAGCGGGGGGACCACAGATACGCAGTATTTT.

The V and J genes are TRBV2 and TRBJ2-4; D unclear. The germline gives CDR1 SNHLY, CDR2 FYNNEI. V was shortened by 4 bases and J by 9 bases, with 19 bases between the two germline ends. The CDR3 consists of 15 residues. The CDR3 region has the DNA TGTGCCAGCAGTGGAACATGGCCGGCCGTCGGCATTCAGTACTTC. Residues: CASSGTWPAVGIQYF.

The chain links TRBV27 to TRBJ2-1, with 10 bases that match TRBD2. The CDR3 runs 15 residues. Germline trimming cut 3 bases from V and 6 bases from J; bases unmatched to any gene: 5. Per germline, CDR1 MNHEY and CDR2 SMNVEV (reference sequence). CDR3: CASSLAGLAFNEQFF. The CDR3, as DNA: TGTGCCAGCAGTTTGGCGGGACTAGCGTTCAATGAGCAGTTCTTC.

The chain has TRBV28 and TRBJ2-7; tentative D call: TRBD2 (5 bases). Trimming removed 8 bases from V and 4 bases from J, with 18 bases in between. The CDR3 is 14 amino acids. The germline gives CDR1 MDHEN, CDR2 SYDVKM. The CDR3 is CASGTTGFTYEQYF. CDR3 DNA: TGTGCCAGCGGAACTACGGGGTTTACTTACGAGCAGTACTTC.

The chain combines TRBV7-2 with TRBJ2-3; maybe TRBD1 (5 bases). The CDR3 extends over 15 amino acids. The ends were cut back, 7 bases at V and 0 bases at J, with 14 bases in the middle. Germline V CDR1 and CDR2: SGHTA, FQGNSA. In nucleotides, the CDR3 is TGTGCCAGCACCCTGTCAGGGTCCAGCACAGATACGCAGTATTTT. Its translation: CASTLSGSSTDTQYF. The full variable domain, in which reference TRBV7-2 and TRBJ2-3 provide the parts outside the CDR3, is GAGVSQSPSNKVTEKGKDVELRCDPISGHTALYWYRQSLGQGLEFLIYFQGNSAPDKSGLPSDRFSAERTGGSVSTLTIQRTQQEDSAVYLCASTLSGSSTDTQYFGPGTRLTVL.

In nucleotides, the CDR3 is TGTGCCAGCAGCCCGGGACAGGGAGGATGGTGGGTCACCGGGGAGCTGTTTTTT. It yields the protein CASSPGQGGWWVTGELFF. V gene TRBV25-1 combines with J gene TRBJ2-2; 9 nucleotides match TRBD1. The ends lost 6 bases at V and 4 bases at J; junction bases unmatched: 15. The germline gives CDR1 MGHDK, CDR2 SYGVNS. The CDR3 loop spans 18 amino acids.

The V and J genes are TRBV6-4 and TRBJ2-1; 10 bases align to TRBD2. V trimming: 0 bases; J trimming: 9 bases; junction bases outside the gene matches: 8. The CDR3 runs to 16 residues. Germline V gene data show CDR1 as MRHNA and CDR2 as SNTAGT. The CDR3 here is CASSDSRQRGGLEQFF. CDR3 coding DNA: TGTGCCAGCAGTGACTCGCGCCAGCGGGGGGGCCTTGAGCAGTTCTTC.

This clone was recorded only once. The chain employs TRBV5-1 and TRBJ2-3; D might be TRBD2 (6 bases). V lost 0 bases and J 1 base, leaving 9 bases between the germline ends. CDR3 length: 15 amino acids. Germline loops: CDR1 SGHRS, CDR2 YFSETQ. CDR3 nucleotides: TGCGCCAGCAGCTTGGTATTAGCGGGCACAGATACGCAGTATTTT. This gives the protein CASSLVLAGTDTQYF.

The J gene is TRBJ2-2, the V gene TRBV19; no definite D call. The V gene's germline CDR1 is LNHDA and CDR2 SQIVND (reference sequence). Trimming took 3 bases from V and 4 from J, leaving 12 bases between them. This CDR3 has 15 residues. CDR3 in amino acids: CASSMNTARTGELFF. CDR3 coding DNA: TGTGCCAGTAGTATGAATACTGCGCGCACCGGGGAGCTGTTTTTT.

The chain employs TRBV5-4 and TRBJ1-6; D is ambiguous. CDR3 size: 15 residues. Trimming took 4 bases from V and 5 from J, leaving 13 bases between them. CDR1 is SGHNT and CDR2 is YYREEE in the germline V gene (reference sequence). The DNA of the CDR3 is TGTGCCAGCAGCACCGGAGGCCCCGATAATTCACCCCTCCACTTT. Protein sequence: CASSTGGPDNSPLHF.

The chain couples TRBV28 to TRBJ2-5, with 7 bases identical to TRBD2. V was pared by 6 bases and J by 1 base, with 2 bases of the junction left unmatched. Germline values: CDR1 MDHEN, CDR2 SYDVKM. The CDR3 is made up of 13 amino acids. The CDR3 DNA follows: TGTGCCAGCAGACCGGGGGGCCAAGAGACCCAGTACTTC. It specifies CASRPGGQETQYF.